This TCR beta chain was sequenced during a study of T cells in Graves' hyperthyroidism and ophthalmopathy. About the study: Specimen type is peripheral blood, collected at initial diagnosis prior to any treatment.

Amplification yielded TCR beta CDR3 regions, with RNA transcripts as the source. HTBI primers drove first-round RT-PCR of the TCR CDR3. TCRdb reprocessed the multiplex PCR reads via MiXCR and lists one record per CDR3 protein. The table has about 610,000 distinct CDR3 sequences, about 14% seen once. Duration under 3 months, a NOSPECS grade of at least 4, and a Clinical Activity Score of at least 3 characterized the ophthalmopathy patients. The diagnostic basis comprised clinical symptoms, serum thyroxine and TRAb, thyroid ultrasound and orbital computed tomography. PBMCs stemmed from about 9.5 ml fresh peripheral blood. The ends were cut back, 2 bases at V and 4 bases at J, with 14 bases in the middle. CDR3 size: 15 residues. CDR1 and CDR2 (germline): SGHTA, FQGNSA.

The chain employs TRBV7-2 and TRBJ1-1; perhaps TRBD1 as D (6 bases). Sample: blood. The clonotype was recovered from a woman aged 40 to 49 with Graves' ophthalmopathy. The CDR3 reads CASSLRFGGGTEAFF. The CDR3 region has the DNA TGTGCCAGCAGCTTAAGGTTTGGAGGGGGCACTGAAGCTTTCTTT.